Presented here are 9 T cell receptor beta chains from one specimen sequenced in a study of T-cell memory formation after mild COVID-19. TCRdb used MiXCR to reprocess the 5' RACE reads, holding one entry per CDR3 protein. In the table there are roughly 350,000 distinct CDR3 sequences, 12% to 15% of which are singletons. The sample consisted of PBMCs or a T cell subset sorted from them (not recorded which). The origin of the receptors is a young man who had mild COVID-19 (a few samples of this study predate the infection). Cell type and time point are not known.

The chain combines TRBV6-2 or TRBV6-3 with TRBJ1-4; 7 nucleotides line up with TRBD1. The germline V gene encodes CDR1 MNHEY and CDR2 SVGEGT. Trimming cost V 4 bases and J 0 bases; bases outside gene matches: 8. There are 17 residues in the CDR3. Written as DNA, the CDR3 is TGTGCCAGCAGTTCCCAGGGACAGCACGCAACTAATGAAAAACTGTTTTTT. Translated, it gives CASSSQGQHATNEKLFF.

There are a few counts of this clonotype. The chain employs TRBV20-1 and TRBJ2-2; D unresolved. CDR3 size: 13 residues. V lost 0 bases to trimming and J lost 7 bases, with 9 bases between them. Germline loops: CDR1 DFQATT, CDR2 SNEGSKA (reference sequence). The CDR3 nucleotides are TGCAGTGCTAGAGATCAGCAGGTCGGGGAGCTGTTTTTT. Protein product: CSARDQQVGELFF.

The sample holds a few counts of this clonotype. CDR3 region: CASSLFSPSGGAGETQYF. For the CDR3, the DNA is TGTGCCAGCAGCTTATTTAGTCCTAGCGGGGGGGCCGGGGAGACCCAGTACTTC. This chain joins TRBV11-2 and TRBJ2-5; TRBD2 agrees at 12 bases. The CDR3 spans 18 residues. Germline V gene data show CDR1 as SGHAT and CDR2 as FQNNGV. V shed 2 bases, J shed 5 bases, and the junction held 12 bases outside the gene matches.

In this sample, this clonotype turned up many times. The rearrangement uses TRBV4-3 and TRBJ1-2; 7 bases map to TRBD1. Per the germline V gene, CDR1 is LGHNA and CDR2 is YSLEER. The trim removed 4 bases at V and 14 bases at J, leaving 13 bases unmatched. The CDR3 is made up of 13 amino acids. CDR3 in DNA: TGCGCCAGCAGCCCAGAGGTGGGGTACAGGGGAACCTTC. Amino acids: CASSPEVGYRGTF.

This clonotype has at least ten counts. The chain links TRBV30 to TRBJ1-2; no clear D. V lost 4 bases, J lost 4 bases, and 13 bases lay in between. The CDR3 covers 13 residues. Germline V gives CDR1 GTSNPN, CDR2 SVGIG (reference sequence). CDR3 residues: CAWKRDRPYGYTF. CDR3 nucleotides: TGTGCCTGGAAACGAGACCGCCCCTATGGCTACACCTTC.

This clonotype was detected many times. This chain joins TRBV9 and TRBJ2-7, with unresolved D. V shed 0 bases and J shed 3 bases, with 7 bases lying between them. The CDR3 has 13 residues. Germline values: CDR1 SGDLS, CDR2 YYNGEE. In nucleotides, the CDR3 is TGTGCCAGCAGCGTAGCGGTGAACTACGAGCAGTACTTC. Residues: CASSVAVNYEQYF.

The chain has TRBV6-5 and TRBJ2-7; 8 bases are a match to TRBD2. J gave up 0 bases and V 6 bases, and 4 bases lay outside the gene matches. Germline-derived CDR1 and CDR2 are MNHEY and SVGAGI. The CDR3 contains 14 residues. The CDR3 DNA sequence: TGTGCCAGCAGCAGGACTAGCAGCTCCTACGAGCAGTACGTC. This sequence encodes CASSRTSSSYEQYV.

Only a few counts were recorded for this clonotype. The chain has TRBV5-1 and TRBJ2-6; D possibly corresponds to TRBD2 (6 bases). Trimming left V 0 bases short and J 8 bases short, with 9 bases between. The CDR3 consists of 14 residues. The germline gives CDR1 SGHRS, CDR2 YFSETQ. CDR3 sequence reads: CASSLDGGTNVLTF. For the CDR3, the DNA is TGCGCCAGCAGCTTGGACGGGGGTACCAACGTCCTGACTTTC.

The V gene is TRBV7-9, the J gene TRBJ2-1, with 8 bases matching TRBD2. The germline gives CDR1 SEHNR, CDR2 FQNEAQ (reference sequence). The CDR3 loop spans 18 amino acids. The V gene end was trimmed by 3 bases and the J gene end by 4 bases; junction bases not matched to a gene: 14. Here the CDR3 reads CASSFRGGYREGYNEQFF. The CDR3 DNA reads TGTGCCAGCAGCTTTCGGGGAGGCTACCGGGAGGGTTACAATGAGCAGTTCTTC.